One and the same sample provided the 3 T cell receptor beta chains below, sequenced in a study of vaccination and CD4 T cells after COVID-19. These TCRs' antigens remain unknown. Treatment in this sample: roughly 10-day PBMC culture with coronavirus spike peptide pools or control peptides (ViraFEST assay). CD4+ T cells of the unexposed donor were collected before the COVID-19 pandemic (2011-2018). CD4+ T cells that had been cultured provided DNA sequenced with the Oncomine TCR Beta short-read assay. TCRdb processed the PCR reads anew with MiXCR; each CDR3 protein has one entry. The profile shows roughly 5,300 distinct CDR3 sequences, 30% to 35% of them singletons. What was sequenced was CD4+ T cells from blood, cultured in vitro. The receptors come from a human donor in good health.

The chain is built from TRBV6-5 and TRBJ1-5, with D unclear. This CDR3 region has 12 residues. Germline CDR1 is MNHEY and CDR2 is SVGAGI. Trimming stripped 4 bases from V and 11 bases from J, with 12 bases between. The CDR3 reads CASSSSLVTQHF. In DNA form, the CDR3 reads TGTGCCAGCAGTTCTTCCCTGGTCACCCAGCATTTT.

The chain employs TRBV20-1 and TRBJ1-5; no firm D call. Looked up from germline, CDR1 is DFQATT and CDR2 is SNEGSKA (reference sequence). The CDR3 covers 12 residues. Trimming cost V 6 bases and J 2 bases, with 8 bases left between them. CDR3 sequence reads: CSAFQGNQPQHF. The CDR3 DNA sequence: TGCAGTGCGTTCCAGGGCAATCAGCCCCAGCATTTT.

The J gene is TRBJ1-1, the V gene TRBV5-4; D perhaps matches TRBD1 (6 bases). This CDR3 contains 13 residues. Germline V gene lookup returns CDR1 SGHNT and CDR2 YYREEE (reference sequence). V lost 0 bases to trimming and J lost 10 bases, with 13 bases between them. Here the CDR3 reads CASSLGDWGPAFF. CDR3 in DNA: TGTGCCAGCAGCTTGGGGGATTGGGGGCCAGCTTTCTTT.